This T cell receptor beta chain was identified during a study of cytomegalovirus exposure and HLA in healthy donors. Study findings and constraints: The study assumed roughly uniform donor sequencing depth for presence/absence analyses. CMV antigen specificity of three CMV-associated chains was confirmed in vitro. For cytomegalovirus status, the classifier reportedly gave diagnoses with high specificity and sensitivity.

Comments on this clone: Its antigen is not known.

The CDR3 extends over 11 amino acids. The V end lost 6 bases, the J end lost 2 bases, and 3 bases lay between the germline ends. CDR1 MGHDK and CDR2 SYGVNS come from the germline V gene. This cohort consisted of healthy bone marrow donors. Primers: 60 Vbeta forward and 13 Jbeta reverse. Here immunoSEQ multiplex PCR was the method, and the copy in TCRdb shows in-frame clones only, minus some. The table lists about 120,000 clones, 80% to 85% of them singletons. The V gene is TRBV25-1, the J gene TRBJ2-3; D unresolved. Sequencing was done on a sample of PBMCs. The receptor's source is a man aged 30 to 39 in good health and CMV-seropositive. Here the CDR3 DNA reads TGTGCCAGCAGCTACACAGATACGCAGTATTTT. Translated, it gives CASSYTDTQYF.